This TCR beta chain derives from a study of blood T cell repertoires in COVID-19. Whole-study context: Samples of COVID-19 (acute and convalescent) were obtained from the United States, Italy and Spain. Sources were T cells, B-cell-depleted T cells, or PBMCs; the material itself was cDNA or gDNA.

V lost 4 bases, J lost 4 bases, and 0 bases stayed unmatched. Germline CDR1 and CDR2: SGHRS and YFSETQ. This CDR3 has 14 amino acids. Original handling: Nucleated cell counts were estimated from reference gene primer amplification. Assay used: immunoSEQ multiplex PCR; TCRdb lists only in-frame clones, some missing. V and J calls and clone size are as listed in that table; D and trimming were resolved from the DNA. The table has approximately 260,000 clones, roughly 82% seen once; the top ten hold 4.9%. The sequenced material came from peripheral blood. The receptor's source is an elderly woman with active or convalescent COVID-19. The V call is TRBV5-1, the J call TRBJ2-3, with 13 bases identical to TRBD2. In DNA, the CDR3 is TGCGCCAGCAGCACTAGCGGGGGGGCAGATACGCAGTATTTT. It codes for CASSTSGGADTQYF.